Below are 26 T cell receptor beta chains sequenced from a single sample in a study of OX40 agonist ivuxolimab in advanced cancers. The assay was immunoSEQ multiplex PCR, and TCRdb's table has in-frame clones only and misses some. The table records some 130,000 clones, 90% of them present only once. Sequenced here: CD4+ or CD8+ T cells sorted from blood, sampled in a trial of the OX40 agonist ivuxolimab. The receptor source for this set is an adult with an advanced solid tumor such as melanoma, head and neck, liver or kidney cancer.

This clone was counted a few times. The chain is built from TRBV7-9 and TRBJ2-3; possible D gene TRBD2, 5 bases. Per germline, CDR1 SEHNR and CDR2 FQNEAQ (reference sequence). The ends were cut back, 1 base at V and 5 bases at J, with 10 bases in the middle. The CDR3 consists of 14 residues. DNA of the CDR3: TGTGCCAGCAGCTTAGGGGCCCGGGGAGATACGCAGTATTTT. This translates into CASSLGARGDTQYF.

V and J are TRBV29-1 and TRBJ2-2, with 10 bases that match TRBD2. CDR1 and CDR2 from the germline V gene are SQVTM and ANQGSEA. This CDR3 spans 16 amino acids. The DNA for the CDR3 is TGCAGTGCTAGGGGCCCTATAGCGGGAGGTACCGGGGAGCTGTTTTTT. It specifies CSARGPIAGGTGELFF.

This rearrangement joins TRBV4-2 to TRBJ1-1, with 9 bases identical to TRBD1. CDR1 and CDR2 (germline): LGHNA, YNFKEQ. Trimming took 3 bases from V and 0 from J; bases not matched to a gene: 5. This CDR3 spans 16 amino acids. The CDR3 region is CASSQGDRAMNTEAFF. In DNA, the CDR3 is TGTGCCAGCAGCCAGGGGGACAGGGCTATGAACACTGAAGCTTTCTTT.

The J gene is TRBJ2-1, the V gene TRBV10-3; D uncertain. Germline V gene data show CDR1 as ENHRY and CDR2 as SYGVKD. The CDR3 extends over 15 amino acids. V gave up 4 bases and J gave up 4 bases, with 14 bases separating them. This CDR3 is CAISAGPDYYNEQFF. CDR3 nucleotide sequence: TGTGCCATCAGTGCCGGACCAGATTATTACAATGAGCAGTTCTTC.

The V and J genes are TRBV6-1 and TRBJ1-5; D gene ambiguous. CDR1 MNHNS and CDR2 SASEGT come from the germline V gene. CDR3 length: 15 amino acids. With 3 bases removed from V and 0 bases from J, the gap between germline ends came to 9 bases. CDR3 bases: TGTGCCAGCAGTGACCAAACGTATAGCAATCAGCCCCAGCATTTT. Its translation: CASSDQTYSNQPQHF.

Turning to this clone: This same CDR3 is encoded by further DNA sequences in the sample. The chain is built from TRBV7-2 and TRBJ2-1, with a weak D call TRBD2 (5 bases). CDR1 and CDR2 (germline): SGHTA, FQGNSA. V was pared by 1 base and J by 1 base, with 8 bases between. The CDR3 totals 15 residues. The CDR3 region has the DNA TGTGCCAGCAGCTTAGACCGGGGATCCTACAATGAGCAGTTCTTC. Translated: CASSLDRGSYNEQFF.

The chain carries TRBV27 and TRBJ2-5; TRBD2 agrees at 15 bases. With 5 bases clipped from V and 5 bases from J, the junction kept 3 bases outside the gene matches. Germline values: CDR1 MNHEY, CDR2 SMNVEV (reference sequence). This CDR3 has 15 residues. The CDR3 DNA follows: TGTGCCAGCAGTCCGGGGACTAGCGGGAGGGAGACCCAGTACTTC. This encodes CASSPGTSGRETQYF.

The chain is built from TRBV29-1 and TRBJ2-1; perhaps TRBD2 as D (5 bases). Germline values: CDR1 SQVTM, CDR2 ANQGSEA. The CDR3 has 18 amino acids. Trimming removed 4 bases from V and 1 base from J, with 23 bases in between. The CDR3 loop reads CSVVLYVEGVRSYNEQFF. CDR3 in DNA: TGCAGCGTTGTGTTGTATGTTGAGGGAGTTCGATCCTACAATGAGCAGTTCTTC.

The V gene is TRBV5-6, the J gene TRBJ1-5, with 9 bases identical to TRBD1. With V trimmed by 2 bases and J by 3 bases, 6 bases remained unmatched. This CDR3 region has 16 residues. Germline lookup yields CDR1 SGHDT and CDR2 YYEEEE. CDR3 residues: CASSLTGTGYNQPQHF. The DNA of the CDR3 is TGTGCCAGCAGCTTAACCGGGACAGGGTACAATCAGCCCCAGCATTTT.

In its sample, this clone was seen once. The V and J genes are TRBV5-4 and TRBJ1-2; maybe TRBD1 (6 bases). This CDR3 is 14 amino acids long. V gave up 4 bases and J gave up 2 bases, with 12 bases separating them. CDR1 is SGHNT, CDR2 YYREEE, per germline (reference sequence). The CDR3 nucleotides read TGTGCCAGCAGCCTCCGCGGACAGAACTATGGCTACACCTTC. Protein sequence: CASSLRGQNYGYTF.

The J gene is TRBJ1-5, the V gene TRBV4-2; D might be TRBD1 (5 bases). Germline values: CDR1 LGHNA, CDR2 YNFKEQ. Trimming pared 0 bases from V and 2 bases from J, leaving 8 bases between. The length of the CDR3 is 15 residues. The CDR3: CASSQEGVGNQPQHF. The CDR3 DNA reads as TGTGCCAGCAGCCAAGAGGGGGTGGGCAATCAGCCCCAGCATTTT.

The CDR3 DNA sequence: TGTGCCAGTAGCACGGACAGGGGAGGACTCACAACTAATGAAAAACTGTTTTTT. Translated: CASSTDRGGLTTNEKLFF. This chain joins TRBV19 and TRBJ1-4; TRBD1 matches at 9 bases. The CDR3 runs to 18 residues. V was pared by 6 bases and J by 0 bases, with 11 bases of the junction left unmatched. Germline loops: CDR1 LNHDA, CDR2 SQIVND (reference sequence).

V and J are TRBV2 and TRBJ2-1; 8 bases match TRBD2. The CDR3 is made up of 13 amino acids. V lost 4 bases to trimming and J lost 9 bases; unmatched junction nucleotides: 5. Germline CDR1 and CDR2: SNHLY and FYNNEI. In DNA, the CDR3 is TGTGCCAGCAGTGTCTCACGGGGGGGTGAGCAGTTCTTC. It specifies CASSVSRGGEQFF.

The rearrangement uses TRBV28 and TRBJ1-1, with TRBD1 as a possible D gene (6 bases). The CDR3 totals 15 residues. CDR1 is MDHEN, CDR2 SYDVKM, per germline. V was trimmed by 6 bases and J by 5 bases, leaving 19 bases between them. This CDR3 reads CASSPSRLGGTEAFF. The CDR3 DNA is TGTGCCAGCAGCCCTTCTCGCCTAGGGGGTACTGAAGCTTTCTTT.

The V and J genes are TRBV28 and TRBJ2-7; TRBD2 might be the D (6 bases). Germline CDR1 reads MDHEN; CDR2 reads SYDVKM. The CDR3 runs to 16 residues. V was cut by 6 bases and J by 0 bases, with 18 bases left in between. CDR3 bases: TGTGCCAGCAGCCGGACTAACGACATGAGCTCCTACGAGCAGTACTTC. It specifies CASSRTNDMSSYEQYF.

This sequence joins TRBV27 and TRBJ2-1, with a tentative D call TRBD2 (6 bases). Germline assignment: CDR1 MNHEY and CDR2 SMNVEV (reference sequence). This CDR3 has 14 amino acids. Trimming cost V 5 bases and J 6 bases, with 14 bases left between them. CDR3: CASSLMGLRNEQFF. The CDR3 bases are TGTGCCAGCAGTCTAATGGGACTCCGCAATGAGCAGTTCTTC.

This clone showed up just once. The V gene is TRBV18, the J gene TRBJ1-1; D is undetermined. Germline lookup yields CDR1 KGHSH and CDR2 LQKENI. The CDR3 totals 14 residues. V lost 4 bases to trimming and J lost 4 bases, with 13 bases between them. CDR3 DNA sequence: TGTGCCAGCTCACGGGAGCATCTCGTCACTGAAGCTTTCTTT. Encoded protein: CASSREHLVTEAFF.

The J gene is TRBJ1-3, the V gene TRBV12-5; no definite D call. The germline CDR1 and CDR2 sequences are LGHNT and FRNRAP. The CDR3 runs 14 residues. V lost 3 bases to trimming and J lost 2 bases, with 8 bases between them. The CDR3 region has the DNA TGTGCTAGTGGTTTAAGGACTACTGGAAACACCATATATTTT. This codes for CASGLRTTGNTIYF. The full variable domain, completed using reference TRBV12-5 and TRBJ1-3, is DARVTQTPRHKVTEMGQEVTMRCQPILGHNTVFWYRQTMMQGLELLAYFRNRAPLDDSGMPKDRFSAEMPDATLATLKIQPSEPRDSAVYFCASGLRTTGNTIYFGEGSWLTVV.

V is TRBV5-1 and J is TRBJ2-7, with a tentative D call TRBD2 (6 bases). Trimming left V 0 bases short and J 9 bases short, with 16 bases between. Germline values: CDR1 SGHRS, CDR2 YFSETQ. The length of the CDR3 is 14 residues. This CDR3 reads CASSLDVEGTRQYF. In nucleotides, the CDR3 is TGCGCCAGCAGCTTGGATGTGGAGGGGACGAGGCAGTACTTC.

This chain connects TRBV7-2 to TRBJ1-2; 7 bases map to TRBD1. V shed 4 bases and J 1 base; nucleotides not matched to a gene: 15. Germline V gene sequence: CDR1 SGHTA, CDR2 FQGNSA. The CDR3 runs 18 residues. The CDR3 reads CASSSPGQIGLFNYGYTF. CDR3 in DNA: TGTGCCAGCAGCTCTCCGGGACAGATAGGGCTATTTAACTATGGCTACACCTTC.

This clone occurred a few times. CDR3 protein: CASSFGNTEAFF. The CDR3 DNA sequence: TGTGCCAGCAGTTTCGGGAACACTGAAGCTTTCTTT. The chain joins TRBV7-9 to TRBJ1-1; D remains ambiguous. Trimming shortened V by 6 bases and J by 1 base, and 6 bases separated the two germline ends. CDR3 size: 12 residues. Looked up from germline, CDR1 is SEHNR and CDR2 is FQNEAQ (reference sequence).

This rearrangement joins TRBV7-2 to TRBJ2-7, with 10 bases lining up with TRBD2. Trimming removed 6 bases from V and 0 bases from J; junction bases left unmatched: 5. The CDR3 has 15 amino acids. Germline V gives CDR1 SGHTA, CDR2 FQGNSA. DNA for the CDR3: TGTGCCAGCAGTTTCCTAGCGGGGGACTCCTACGAGCAGTACTTC. As protein: CASSFLAGDSYEQYF.

The rearrangement uses TRBV7-3 and TRBJ1-2; 7 bases line up with TRBD1. This CDR3 spans 13 amino acids. From germline, CDR1 is SGHTA and CDR2 FQGTGA. V lost 9 bases to trimming and J lost 5 bases; unmatched junction nucleotides: 9. CDR3 in amino acids: CASTTGPEYGYTF. CDR3 sequence (DNA): TGTGCCAGTACGACAGGGCCGGAATATGGCTACACCTTC.

V is TRBV5-5 and J is TRBJ2-7; 8 positions match TRBD1. CDR1 and CDR2 (germline): SGHKS, YYEKEE (reference sequence). The CDR3 spans 13 residues. Trimming removed 2 bases from V and 6 bases from J; junction bases left unmatched: 4. CDR3 bases: TGTGCCAGCAGCTTCCCGCAGGGGGCCGAGCAGTACTTC. Amino acids: CASSFPQGAEQYF.

This rearrangement joins TRBV10-2 to TRBJ2-3; tentative D call: TRBD2 (6 bases). CDR1 is WSHSY, CDR2 SAAADI, per germline. Trimming removed 6 bases from V and 3 bases from J, with 16 bases in between. This CDR3 has 15 residues. CDR3 protein: CASSGGPFGTDTQYF. CDR3 bases: TGCGCCAGCAGCGGGGGACCTTTCGGGACAGATACGCAGTATTTT.

The chain combines TRBV9 with TRBJ2-7; TRBD2 agrees at 14 bases. Germline assignment: CDR1 SGDLS and CDR2 YYNGEE. This CDR3 is built from 15 residues. V shed 0 bases and J 6 bases; nucleotides not matched to a gene: 2. CDR3 nucleotides: TGTGCCAGCAGCGTAGAGGGGACTAGCGGGAGCGAGCAGTACTTC. Its translation: CASSVEGTSGSEQYF.